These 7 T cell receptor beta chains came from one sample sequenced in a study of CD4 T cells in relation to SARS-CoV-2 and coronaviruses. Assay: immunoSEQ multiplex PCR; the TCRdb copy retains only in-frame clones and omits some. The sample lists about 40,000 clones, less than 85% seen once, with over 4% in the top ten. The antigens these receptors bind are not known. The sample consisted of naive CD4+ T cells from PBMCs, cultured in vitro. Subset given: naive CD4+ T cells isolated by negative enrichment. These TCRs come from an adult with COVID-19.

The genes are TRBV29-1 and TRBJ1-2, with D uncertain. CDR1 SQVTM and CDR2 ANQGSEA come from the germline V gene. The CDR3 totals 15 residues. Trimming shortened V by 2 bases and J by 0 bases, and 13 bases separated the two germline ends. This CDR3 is CSVERENQANYGYTF. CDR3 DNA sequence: TGCAGCGTTGAAAGGGAAAATCAAGCTAACTATGGCTACACCTTC.

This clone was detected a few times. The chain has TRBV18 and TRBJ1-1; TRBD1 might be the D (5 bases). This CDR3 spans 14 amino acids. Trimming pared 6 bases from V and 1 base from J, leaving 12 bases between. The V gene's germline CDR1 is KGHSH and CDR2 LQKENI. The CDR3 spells CASSGGRTNTEAFF. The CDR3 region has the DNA TGTGCCAGCTCTGGGGGACGGACGAACACTGAAGCTTTCTTT.

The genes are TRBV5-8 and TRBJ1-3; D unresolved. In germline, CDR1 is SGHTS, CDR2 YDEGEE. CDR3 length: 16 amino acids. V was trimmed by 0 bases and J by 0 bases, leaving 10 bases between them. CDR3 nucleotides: TGTGCCAGCAGCTTGGTCGCCACCAACTCTGGAAACACCATATATTTT. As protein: CASSLVATNSGNTIYF.

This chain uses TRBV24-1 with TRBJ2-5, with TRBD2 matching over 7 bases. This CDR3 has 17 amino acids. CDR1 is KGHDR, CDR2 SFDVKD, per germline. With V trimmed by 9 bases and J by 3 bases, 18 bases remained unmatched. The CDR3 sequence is CATLQSPAGNPKETQYF. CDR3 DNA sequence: TGTGCCACCTTACAAAGCCCAGCGGGGAACCCAAAAGAGACCCAGTACTTC.

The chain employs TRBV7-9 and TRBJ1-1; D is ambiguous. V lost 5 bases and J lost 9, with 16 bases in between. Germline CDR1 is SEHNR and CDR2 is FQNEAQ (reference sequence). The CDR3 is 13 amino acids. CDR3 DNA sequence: TGTGCCAGCAGCGTTGGCCTCCGGGAAAAAGCTTTCTTT. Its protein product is CASSVGLREKAFF.

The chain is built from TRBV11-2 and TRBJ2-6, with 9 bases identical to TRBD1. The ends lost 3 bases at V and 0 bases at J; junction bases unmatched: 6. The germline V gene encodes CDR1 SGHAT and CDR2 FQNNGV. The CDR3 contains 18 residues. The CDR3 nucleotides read TGTGCCAGCAGCTTCCGGGACAGGGATCGCTCTGGGGCCAACGTCCTGACTTTC. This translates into CASSFRDRDRSGANVLTF.

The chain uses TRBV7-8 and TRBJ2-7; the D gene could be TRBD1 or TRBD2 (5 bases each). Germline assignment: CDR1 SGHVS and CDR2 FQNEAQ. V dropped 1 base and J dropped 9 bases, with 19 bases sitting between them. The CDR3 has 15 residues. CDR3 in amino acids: CASSLGFSGASGQYF. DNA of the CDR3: TGTGCCAGCAGCTTAGGATTTTCTGGGGCAAGCGGGCAGTACTTC. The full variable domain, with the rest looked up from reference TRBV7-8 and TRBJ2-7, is GAGVSQSPRYKVAKRGQDVALRCDPISGHVSLFWYQQALGQGPEFLTYFQNEAQLDKSGLPSDRFFAERPEGSVSTLKIQRTQQEDSAVYLCASSLGFSGASGQYFGPGTRLTVT.